Listed below are T cell receptor beta chains from one sample, sequenced in a study of Ad26.COV2.S vaccination and SARS-CoV-2 variants. Method: immunoSEQ multiplex PCR; TCRdb's copy keeps in-frame clones and lacks some. The data show about 350,000 clones, with approximately 81% seen just once and around 3.3% held by the top ten. The sequencing used peripheral blood, collected in a trial of Ad26.COV2.S vaccine versus placebo. The origin of the receptors is a person aged 18-60 years who received the Ad26.COV2.S COVID-19 vaccine or a placebo. Each CDR3 is given with its conserved first and last residue. D genes are given only for firm matches.

V: TRBV7-2
D: .
J: TRBJ1-1
length: 15
DNA: TGTGCCAGCAGCTTAGATCGGGCGAGGAACACTGAAGCTTTCTTT
CDR3: CASSLDRARNTEAFF

V: TRBV24-1
D: TRBD1
J: TRBJ2-7
length: 13
DNA: TGTGCCACCAGTGACCCCGGGACAGGGAGGCAGTACTTC
CDR3: CATSDPGTGRQYF

V: TRBV19
D: TRBD2
J: TRBJ2-3
length: 16
DNA: TGTGCCAGTAGTATTGCCGGGACTAGCGTTTCAGATACGCAGTATTTT
CDR3: CASSIAGTSVSDTQYF

V: TRBV6-2/TRBV6-3
D: .
J: TRBJ1-5
length: 15
DNA: TGTGCCAGCAGTTACCTGGCAGGGTCCGGTCAGCCCCAGCATTTT
CDR3: CASSYLAGSGQPQHF

V: TRBV11-2
D: TRBD1
J: TRBJ1-6
length: 18
DNA: TGTGCCAGCAGCTTACCTCCGGGACAGAGCTCCTATAATTCACCCCTCCACTTT
CDR3: CASSLPPGQSSYNSPLHF

V: TRBV4-1
D: .
J: TRBJ2-7
length: 16
DNA: TGCGCCAGCAGCACACGACACCACAATAATCCCTACGAGCAGTACTTC
CDR3: CASSTRHHNNPYEQYF

V: TRBV5-4
D: .
J: TRBJ1-3
length: 14
DNA: TGTGCCAGCAGCTTGGGGGTTTGGGGAAACACCATATATTTT
CDR3: CASSLGVWGNTIYF

V: TRBV6-2/TRBV6-3
D: TRBD2
J: TRBJ2-5
length: 14
DNA: TGTGCCAGCAGTCGACTAGCGGGGCAAGAGACCCAGTACTTC
CDR3: CASSRLAGQETQYF

V: TRBV18
D: .
J: TRBJ1-5
length: 15
DNA: TGTGCCAGCTCAGATCAGACGGGGAGAAATCAGCCCCAGCATTTT
CDR3: CASSDQTGRNQPQHF

V: TRBV9
D: .
J: TRBJ2-7
length: 12
DNA: TGTAGAGGACCTCTCCCGGGGAGGGAGCAGTACTTC
CDR3: CRGPLPGREQYF

V: TRBV11-2
D: .
J: TRBJ2-6
length: 15
DNA: TGTGCCAGCAGCTTTGTCAGGGTCGGGGCCAACGTCCTGACTTTC
CDR3: CASSFVRVGANVLTF

V: TRBV28
D: .
J: TRBJ2-7
length: 14
DNA: TGTGCCACCGAGGTAGGGGCGGGTGACTACGAGCAGTACTTC
CDR3: CATEVGAGDYEQYF

V: TRBV5-1
D: TRBD1
J: TRBJ1-2
length: 14
DNA: TGCGCCAGCAGCTCACAGGGGGCCCACTATGGCTACACCTTC
CDR3: CASSSQGAHYGYTF

V: TRBV10-3
D: .
J: TRBJ2-3
length: 15
DNA: TGTGCCATCAGTGGGGCAGGGGTGGGCACAGATACGCAGTATTTT
CDR3: CAISGAGVGTDTQYF